Listed below are T cell receptor beta chains from one sample, sequenced in a study of blood T cell repertoires in COVID-19. Libraries were prepared by immunoSEQ multiplex PCR; TCRdb keeps only in-frame clonotypes and omits some of them. The data contain 180,000 or so clones, approximately 89% of them singletons. Sequencing input: peripheral blood. Receptors originate from a woman younger than 45 with acute or convalescent COVID-19. The conserved cysteine and the conserved F or W are not part of the CDR3 here. Fields, in order: V gene, CDR3 protein.

>TRBV12-3/TRBV12-4
ASSFIKDTQY
>TRBV2
ASSEAPTALSGNTIY
>TRBV9
ASTGTGTGKFGELF
>TRBV13
ASSLYGTGSYEQY
>TRBV2
ASREQREGQQF
>TRBV5-6
ASSLGLAALYEQY
>TRBV4-2
ASSSPQADQPQH
>TRBV19
ASRPAGQSFGYT
>TRBV24-1
ATSDVDRSGGETQY
>TRBV18
ASSPGQTATNEKLF
>TRBV6-5
ASSPQGLNYGYT
>TRBV18
ASSPASGSYNEQF
>TRBV24-1
ATSDYRGDTQY
>TRBV5-1
ASSLVSLTDTQY
>TRBV5-6
ASSLVGLATDEQY
>TRBV3-1/TRBV3-2
ASSQSGAWNTEAF
>TRBV21-1
ASRSKGEETQY
>TRBV7-9
ASSYREGDYLQETQY
>TRBV7-9
ASSRDNTYEQY
>TRBV13
ASSSGTGRGETQY
>TRBV7-7
ASSPVRRGEQF
>TRBV2
ASSGGLETQY
>TRBV30
AWSVGLDYEQY
>TRBV5-1
ASRRQGHNNEQF
>TRBV7-9
RGARPEQY
>TRBV28
ASSPERYTEAF
>TRBV7-2
ASSLGGDVGYGYT
>TRBV18
ASSPPTGTYEQY
>TRBV25-1
ASTRGGHTDTQY
>TRBV30
AWSAQANTEAF
>TRBV11-2
ASGRDTYEQY
>TRBV27
ASSLSSTPTDTQY
>TRBV19
ASSPRTDTQY
>TRBV28
ASSRLDLQETQY
>TRBV27
ARKRVRGPQH
>TRBV19
ASSLPLADKY
>TRBV10-3
AIDLGGDTQY
>TRBV28
ASTSPFYSNQPQH
>TRBV7-6
ASSLQTALETQY
>TRBV28
ASSSLARRPPYEQY
>TRBV7-6
ASSLVAGDNSPLH
>TRBV11-2
ASSELSGTYTDTQY
>TRBV18
ASSPQISGNTIY
>TRBV28
ASSQGSGELF
>TRBV28
ASSPPTGWETQY
>TRBV27
ASSWDRDSPLH
>TRBV5-4
ASSLEGGDNEQF
>TRBV9
ASSARDYIGEQF
>TRBV28
ASSLLSFTTTDTQY
>TRBV4-1
ASSQDLAGGIKRVNGDTQY
>TRBV7-6
ASSPGWDLSGEQY
>TRBV4-1
ASSGLAGKSYNEQF
>TRBV19
ASSTFTDTQY
>TRBV28
ASNHGTRGQDEQY
>TRBV6-5
ASMPGNPSGNTIY